This T cell receptor beta chain originates from a study of response to subunit inactivated influenza vaccine. Overall study findings and caveats: It was suggested by the authors that few new T cells are recruited by each seasonal influenza vaccination.

The CDR3 runs to 16 residues. J lost 2 bases, V lost 4 bases, and 8 bases had no gene match. CDR1 and CDR2 (germline): ENHRY, SYGVKD. Each CDR3 protein gets one entry after TCRdb re-called the RT-PCR reads with MiXCR. In the table there are some 850,000 distinct CDR3 sequences, under 20% of which are singletons. Worth noting for this clonotype: The target antigen is unknown.

The input for sequencing was PBMCs from blood, taken more than 4 days after vaccination. The chain links TRBV10-3 to TRBJ1-1, with 9 nucleotides matching TRBD1. The receptor was isolated from a man in his fifties who received an inactivated influenza vaccine. As DNA, the CDR3 is TGTGCCATCAGTGCCTCTCCGGGACAGGGAAACACTGAAGCTTTCTTT. Translating gives CAISASPGQGNTEAFF.